One T cell receptor beta chain is described in this entry. The entry originates in a study of radiotherapy plus CTLA-4 blockade in lung cancer. About the research overall: Objective responses were seen in around 19% of patients, disease control in about 33%.

The CDR3 is made up of 15 amino acids. CDR1 is SEHNR, CDR2 FQNEAQ, per germline (reference sequence). V gave up 4 bases and J gave up 8 bases; unmatched junction bases: 8. Libraries were prepared by immunoSEQ multiplex PCR; TCRdb keeps only in-frame clonotypes and omits some of them. Seen here are some 66,000 clones, approximately 82% observed once, and the top ten hold around 4%. The V call is TRBV7-9, the J call TRBJ1-3; 10 bases line up with TRBD1. The TCR sequence derives from a human donor with non-small cell lung cancer who had a partial response to radiotherapy plus ipilimumab. The starting material was peripheral blood, obtained from a patient treated with radiotherapy plus ipilimumab. CDR3 in amino acids: CASSSRQGAADTIYF. The DNA of the CDR3 is TGTGCCAGCAGCTCCAGACAGGGGGCGGCGGACACCATATATTTT.